This entry lists 17 T cell receptor beta chains sequenced from one sample in a study of CD8+CD57+ T cells in acquired aplastic anemia. Genomic DNA templated the TCR beta VDJ and CDR3 profiling. A single record per CDR3 protein comes from TCRdb applying MiXCR to the reads. This repertoire shows 210,000 or so distinct CDR3 sequences, about half found once; its top ten account for just under 20%. Patients sequenced had flow cytometry evidence of CD8+CD57+ cell expansion. What was sequenced was sorted CD4+, CD8+, or CD8+CD57+ T cells (not recorded which) from PBMCs. These receptors originate from a human donor with aplastic anemia.

This chain joins TRBV5-1 and TRBJ1-1; weak D call: TRBD1 (5 bases). The V gene's germline CDR1 is SGHRS and CDR2 YFSETQ. The CDR3 loop spans 10 amino acids. Trimming shortened V by 4 bases and J by 11 bases, and 9 bases separated the two germline ends. CDR3 sequence reads: CASSGGGAFF. Written as DNA, the CDR3 is TGCGCCAGCAGCGGGGGTGGGGCTTTCTTT.

In DNA form, the CDR3 reads TGCAGTGCTAGAGATGCGGGCCTATCACTAGAGACCCAGTACTTC. Protein sequence: CSARDAGLSLETQYF. The chain links TRBV20-1 to TRBJ2-5; D possibly corresponds to TRBD2 (5 bases). Between the trimmed V and J ends, which lost 0 bases and 4 bases, there was a span of 15 bases. The CDR3 sequence is 15 residues long. Germline V gene data show CDR1 as DFQATT and CDR2 as SNEGSKA (reference sequence).

This clonotype was counted a few times. A much larger clone sits a single nucleotide away, making a read error possible. V gene TRBV29-1 combines with J gene TRBJ2-5; 8 bases line up with TRBD1. Germline V gene data show CDR1 as SQVTM and CDR2 as ANQGSEA. The CDR3 has 14 amino acids. CDR3 sequence (DNA): TGCAGCGCTGAAGCAAACAGGGGGCAAGAGACCCAGTACTTC. Amino acids: CSAEANRGQETQYF.

The V gene is TRBV2, the J gene TRBJ2-5; D not certain. The assigned J gene may be wrong: the sequence end matches TRBJ2-7 better. CDR1 is SNHLY, CDR2 FYNNEI, per germline. CDR3 size: 14 residues. Here the CDR3 reads CASSQARDSYEQYF. The CDR3 nucleotides are TGTGCCAGCAGCCAAGCAAGGGACTCCTACGAGCAGTACTTC.

This clonotype was counted many times. This rearrangement joins TRBV11-2 to TRBJ2-3; 8 nucleotides line up with TRBD2. The CDR3 is 15 amino acids. The ends lost 1 base at V and 5 bases at J; junction bases unmatched: 5. CDR1 is SGHAT, CDR2 FQNNGV, per germline. CDR3 in amino acids: CASSLAGGPIDTQYF. The DNA of the CDR3 is TGTGCCAGCAGCTTAGCGGGGGGGCCGATAGATACGCAGTATTTT.

This clonotype has a count of ten or more. The chain has TRBV2 and TRBJ2-6, with D perhaps being TRBD1 or TRBD2 (5 bases each). CDR3 length equals 16 residues. CDR1 and CDR2 (germline): SNHLY, FYNNEI. With 4 bases removed from V and 3 bases from J, the gap between germline ends came to 13 bases. CDR3 in amino acids: CASSAEGSGGANVLTF. CDR3 bases: TGTGCCAGCAGTGCCGAGGGGTCTGGTGGGGCCAACGTCCTGACTTTC. The full variable domain, its missing parts supplied by reference TRBV2 and TRBJ2-6, is EPEVTQTPSHQVTQMGQEVILRCVPISNHLYFYWYRQILGQKVEFLVSFYNNEISEKSEIFDDQFSVERPDGSNFTLKIRSTKLEDSAMYFCASSAEGSGGANVLTFGAGSRLTVL.

Comments on this clonotype: Compared with germline, one end of the junction differs, possibly owing to a read error. The genes are TRBV5-1 and TRBJ2-5, with 14 bases lining up with TRBD2. This CDR3 contains 17 residues. The germline V gene has CDR1 SGHRS and CDR2 YFSETQ. The DNA of the CDR3 is TGCGCCGGCAGCCCCCCCGGGACTAGCGGGGGAAGAGAGACCCAGTACTTC. Its translation is CAGSPPGTSGGRETQYF.

This clonotype was counted many times. The V gene is TRBV19, the J gene TRBJ1-3, with D possibly matching TRBD1 (5 bases). The CDR3 covers 15 residues. Germline CDR1 reads LNHDA; CDR2 reads SQIVND (reference sequence). The V and J ends lost 6 bases and 0 bases respectively, with 12 bases between them. CDR3 nucleotides: TGTGCCAGTAGGGAGACAGCGGACTCTGGAAACACCATATATTTT. It specifies CASRETADSGNTIYF. The variable domain in full, completed from reference TRBV19 and TRBJ1-3, reads DGGITQSPKYLFRKEGQNVTLSCEQNLNHDAMYWYRQDPGQGLRLIYYSQIVNDFQKGDIAEGYSVSREKKESFPLTVTSAQKNPTAFYLCASRETADSGNTIYFGEGSWLTVV.

This clonotype was found many times. In DNA form, the CDR3 reads TGTGCCAGCAGCGTAGGTTTCAGCTCCTACGAGCAGTACTTC. As protein: CASSVGFSSYEQYF. V usage is TRBV9 and J usage is TRBJ2-7, with no clear D. Germline CDR1 is SGDLS and CDR2 is YYNGEE. V lost 0 bases and J 0 bases, leaving 7 bases between the germline ends. The length of the CDR3 is 14 residues.

The V gene is TRBV6-1, the J gene TRBJ1-4; tentatively, D is TRBD1 (5 bases). CDR3 length: 15 residues. V was trimmed by 4 bases and J by 0 bases, leaving 9 bases between them. CDR1 is MNHNS, CDR2 SASEGT, per germline. The CDR3 is CASSVRQTTNEKLFF. CDR3 in DNA: TGTGCCAGCAGTGTTAGACAGACAACTAATGAAAAACTGTTTTTT.

This clonotype was counted between two and nine times. This could be a read error, since a much larger clone is one nucleotide away. V usage is TRBV14 and J usage is TRBJ1-2, with D perhaps TRBD1 (6 bases). CDR1 and CDR2 (germline): SGHDN, FVKESK. Trimming shortened V by 4 bases and J by 9 bases, and 15 bases separated the two germline ends. The CDR3 sequence is 13 residues long. The CDR3 is CASSRGLRGSYTF. The CDR3 DNA reads TGTGCCAGCAGCCGGGGGCTACGTGGCAGCTACACCTTC.

Concerning this clonotype: A read error may explain this, as a much larger clone is one base away. V and J are TRBV19 and TRBJ1-5; no definite D call. Germline CDR1 is LNHDA and CDR2 is SQIVND (reference sequence). This CDR3 region has 14 residues. The CDR3 DNA is TGTACCAGTATGAGAGGTGCTAGCAATCAGCCCCAGCATTTT. Amino acids: CTSMRGASNQPQHF.

This clonotype was picked up a small number of times. The chain employs TRBV2 and TRBJ2-5, with D tentatively TRBD2 (6 bases). CDR1 is SNHLY and CDR2 is FYNNEI in the germline V gene. The CDR3 spans 15 residues. The V end was cut by 4 bases, the J end by 9 bases, with 21 bases between. Here the CDR3 reads CASSAPLTVRGSQYF. CDR3 DNA sequence: TGTGCCAGCAGTGCCCCCCTGACAGTCCGGGGGTCCCAGTACTTC.

The chain uses TRBV24-1 and TRBJ2-1; TRBD1 matches 7 bases. V was pared by 4 bases and J by 8 bases, with 10 bases of the junction left unmatched. Per the germline V gene, CDR1 is KGHDR and CDR2 is SFDVKD. The CDR3 length is 15 residues. The CDR3 bases are TGTGCCACCAGTGAAGGGGACAGACGAGGTGATGAGCAGTTCTTC. This gives the protein CATSEGDRRGDEQFF.

This clonotype was counted between two and nine times. The CDR3 loop is CASSLAGAGGFYEQYF. The CDR3 region has the DNA TGTGCCAGCAGCTTAGCGGGGGCGGGGGGGTTTTACGAGCAGTACTTC. This chain links TRBV7-2 with TRBJ2-7, with 9 bases aligning to TRBD2. The germline V gene has CDR1 SGHTA and CDR2 FQGNSA. The V and J ends lost 0 bases and 4 bases, in that order; junction bases with no gene match: 7. The CDR3 is 16 residues long.

The chain uses TRBV7-9 and TRBJ2-3; the D is unclear. V was clipped by 7 bases and J by 6 bases, with 8 bases between them. The CDR3 runs 11 residues. The germline V gene encodes CDR1 SEHNR and CDR2 FQNEAQ (reference sequence). CDR3 nucleotide sequence: TGTGCCAGCATCCTCAAGGATACGCAGTATTTT. It codes for CASILKDTQYF. The entire variable domain, with the rest obtained from reference TRBV7-9 and TRBJ2-3, is as follows: DTGVSQNPRHKITKRGQNVTFRCDPISEHNRLYWYRQTLGQGPEFLTYFQNEAQLEKSRLLSDRFSAERPKGSFSTLEIQRTEQGDSAMYLCASILKDTQYFGPGTRLTVL.

This clonotype was counted at least ten times. The rearrangement uses TRBV2 and TRBJ2-5; no clear D gene. Germline V gives CDR1 SNHLY, CDR2 FYNNEI. The V and J ends lost 1 base and 5 bases respectively, with 14 bases between them. The length of the CDR3 is 15 residues. The CDR3 spells CASSEEWGLGETQYF. In DNA, the CDR3 is TGTGCCAGCAGTGAAGAGTGGGGTTTGGGCGAGACCCAGTACTTC.